Below are 17 T cell receptor beta chains sequenced from a single sample in a study of blood T cell repertoires in COVID-19 (dated by TCRdb to 2019 to 2021). Libraries were constructed by the immunoSEQ multiplex PCR assay. This is the immuneACCESS table as TCRdb keeps it, with only in-frame sequences that have V and J called. A part of the clones is gone; compared with another copy, unresolved V genes explain less than half, and the rest is unexplained. The sample table contains 200,000 or so clones; only one count was recorded for 84% of them. Around 5.5% of the sample goes to the ten largest clones. The specimen was peripheral blood. Source of these receptors: a woman in her seventies with active or convalescent COVID-19.

The chain recombines TRBV18 with TRBJ2-3; D not certain. The CDR3 sequence is 14 residues long. V was cut by 6 bases and J by 3 bases, with 13 bases left in between. CDR1 is KGHSH and CDR2 is LQKENI in the germline V gene. In DNA form, the CDR3 reads TGTGCCAGCTCTCTATCTAAAAGAACAGATACGCAGTATTTT. Its translation is CASSLSKRTDTQYF.

The chain recombines TRBV6-5 with TRBJ1-2; D is uncertain. Germline-derived CDR1 and CDR2 are MNHEY and SVGAGI. The V gene lost 0 bases and the J gene lost 2 bases, with 10 bases spanning the gap. This CDR3 contains 15 residues. The CDR3 region is CASSYSSVTNYGYTF. For the CDR3, the DNA is TGTGCCAGCAGTTACTCGAGCGTTACGAACTATGGCTACACCTTC.

The V and J genes are TRBV28 and TRBJ1-2; D may be TRBD1 (6 bases). The germline CDR1 and CDR2 sequences are MDHEN and SYDVKM. This CDR3 region has 15 residues. The V end lost 3 bases, the J end lost 8 bases, and 19 bases lay between the germline ends. The CDR3 region is CASSLGRGGAGGYTF. DNA for the CDR3: TGTGCCAGCAGTTTGGGAAGGGGGGGCGCTGGGGGCTACACCTTC.

V is TRBV7-8 and J is TRBJ2-7; TRBD2 agrees at 8 bases. The CDR3 runs to 15 residues. Per the germline V gene, CDR1 is SGHVS and CDR2 is FQNEAQ. Trimming took 2 bases from V and 2 from J; bases not matched to a gene: 5. CDR3 nucleotides: TGTGCCAGCAGCTTAAGGACTAGCAGAACCTACGAGCAGTACTTC. Its translation: CASSLRTSRTYEQYF.

The genes are TRBV28 and TRBJ1-2, with D perhaps matching TRBD1 (5 bases). V was pared by 6 bases and J by 8 bases, with 22 bases between. The CDR3 consists of 15 residues. Germline V gene sequence: CDR1 MDHEN, CDR2 SYDVKM. CDR3 coding DNA: TGTGCCAGCAGCCCTCCCGCGGGACCGCTGGGGGGCTACACCTTC. Protein: CASSPPAGPLGGYTF.

This clone was observed a few times. This chain uses TRBV4-2 with TRBJ1-1; TRBD1 is a possible D gene (6 bases). The CDR3 consists of 14 residues. Germline V lookup: CDR1 LGHNA, CDR2 YNFKEQ. The V end lost 2 bases, the J end lost 6 bases, and 13 bases lay between the germline ends. CDR3 loop: CASSQLQGSSEAFF. As DNA, the CDR3 is TGTGCCAGCAGCCAACTACAGGGAAGCTCTGAAGCTTTCTTT.

The chain carries TRBV7-9 and TRBJ2-5, with a weak D call TRBD2 (6 bases). Germline loops: CDR1 SEHNR, CDR2 FQNEAQ (reference sequence). The CDR3 sequence is 15 residues long. Trimming removed 3 bases from V and 9 bases from J, with 20 bases in between. The CDR3 DNA reads TGTGCCAGCAGCTTTCAGGCGGGGCTGGATGATCCCCAGTACTTC. It encodes CASSFQAGLDDPQYF.

This clone turned up a few times. This chain joins TRBV28 and TRBJ2-7, with D unresolved. In germline, CDR1 is MDHEN, CDR2 SYDVKM. V was cut by 8 bases and J by 5 bases, with 19 bases left in between. The CDR3 contains 14 residues. CDR3 sequence (DNA): TGTGCCAGCTCAGAAGCTACACCTCGGGACGAGCAGTACTTC. This sequence encodes CASSEATPRDEQYF.

The V and J genes are TRBV19 and TRBJ2-2; D may be TRBD1 (5 bases). Germline V lookup: CDR1 LNHDA, CDR2 SQIVND (reference sequence). Deletions cut 1 base from V and 9 bases from J, with 24 bases between. The CDR3 is 18 residues long. CDR3 DNA: TGTGCCAGTAGTATAGCCCCCCTTAGCAGGCAGGGCGGTAGGGAGCTGTTTTTT. Protein product: CASSIAPLSRQGGRELFF. The variable domain in full, with the rest retrieved from reference TRBV19 and TRBJ2-2, is DGGITQSPKYLFRKEGQNVTLSCEQNLNHDAMYWYRQDPGQGLRLIYYSQIVNDFQKGDIAEGYSVSREKKESFPLTVTSAQKNPTAFYLCASSIAPLSRQGGRELFFGEGSRLTVL.

J is TRBJ2-7 and V is TRBV18, with D perhaps matching TRBD1 (6 bases). V lost 1 base and J 6 bases, leaving 7 bases between the germline ends. The CDR3 length is 12 residues. CDR1 is KGHSH, CDR2 LQKENI, per germline. The CDR3: CASSPLGGEQYF. CDR3 DNA: TGTGCCAGCTCACCACTAGGGGGCGAGCAGTACTTC.

The V call is TRBV7-9, the J call TRBJ2-7; perhaps TRBD2 as D (6 bases). The CDR3 length is 14 residues. The germline CDR1 and CDR2 sequences are SEHNR and FQNEAQ (reference sequence). V lost 4 bases, J lost 3 bases, and 13 bases lay in between. The CDR3 DNA reads as TGTGCCAGCAGCTCTCCGGGACTTTACTACGAGCAGTACTTC. This translates into CASSSPGLYYEQYF.

This clone occurred a few times. CDR3 sequence reads: CAISESVGPRRGQGDSEAFF. In nucleotides, the CDR3 is TGTGCCATCAGTGAGTCCGTTGGACCCCGGAGGGGACAGGGGGACTCTGAAGCTTTCTTT. This chain connects TRBV10-3 to TRBJ1-1; 11 bases are shared with TRBD1. The CDR3 runs to 20 residues. V trimming: 0 bases; J trimming: 6 bases; junction bases outside the gene matches: 18. Per germline, CDR1 ENHRY and CDR2 SYGVKD.

The chain links TRBV6-6 to TRBJ1-6, with 9 bases fitting TRBD1. This CDR3 comprises 14 residues. Per germline, CDR1 MNHNY and CDR2 SVGAGI (reference sequence). V lost 6 bases to trimming and J lost 7 bases; unmatched junction nucleotides: 4. CDR3 sequence: CASSKQGANSPLHF. DNA of the CDR3: TGTGCCAGCAGCAAACAGGGGGCAAATTCACCCCTCCACTTT.

In this sample, this clone turned up a few times. The chain uses TRBV6-6 and TRBJ2-7; no reliable D call. CDR3 length: 11 residues. V was shortened by 2 bases and J by 4 bases, with 3 bases between the two germline ends. Germline loops: CDR1 MNHNY, CDR2 SVGAGI (reference sequence). The CDR3 protein is CASSYRYEQYF. As DNA, the CDR3 is TGTGCCAGCAGTTACCGGTACGAGCAGTACTTC.

As DNA, the CDR3 is TGTGCCAGCATGGATGAGGGTAGCGGGGCCTACGAGCAGTACTTC. Translation gives CASMDEGSGAYEQYF. The J gene is TRBJ2-7, the V gene TRBV27, with 8 bases aligning to TRBD2. With V trimmed by 7 bases and J by 2 bases, 10 bases remained unmatched. Germline V CDR1 and CDR2: MNHEY, SMNVEV (reference sequence). There are 15 residues in the CDR3.

The V call is TRBV7-9, the J call TRBJ2-7; a possible D gene is TRBD1 (6 bases). V was trimmed by 8 bases and J by 0 bases, leaving 20 bases between them. The CDR3 runs to 16 residues. CDR1 and CDR2 (germline): SEHNR, FQNEAQ (reference sequence). CDR3 nucleotides: TGTGCCAGCGGACCTGACAGGCCACTCAGCTCCTACGAGCAGTACTTC. Translating gives CASGPDRPLSSYEQYF.

The genes are TRBV28 and TRBJ1-4, with D uncertain. V gave up 1 base and J gave up 4 bases, with 10 bases separating them. CDR1 and CDR2 (germline): MDHEN, SYDVKM. CDR3 size: 15 residues. The CDR3 is CASSLYGSNNEKLFF. CDR3 nucleotides: TGTGCCAGCAGTTTATATGGGAGTAATAATGAAAAACTGTTTTTT.